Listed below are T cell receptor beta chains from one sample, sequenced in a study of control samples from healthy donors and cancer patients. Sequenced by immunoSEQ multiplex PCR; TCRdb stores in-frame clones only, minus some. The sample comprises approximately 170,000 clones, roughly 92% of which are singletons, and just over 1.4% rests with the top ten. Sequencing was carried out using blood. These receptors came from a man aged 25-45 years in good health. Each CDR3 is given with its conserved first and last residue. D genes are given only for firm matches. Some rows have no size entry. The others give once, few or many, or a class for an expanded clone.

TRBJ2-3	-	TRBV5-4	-	CASSQRDTQYF	TGTGCCAGCAGCCAGAGGGATACGCAGTATTTT
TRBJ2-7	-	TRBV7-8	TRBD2	CASSVSGGKNYEQYF	TGTGCCAGCAGCGTTAGCGGGGGAAAGAATTACGAGCAGTACTTC
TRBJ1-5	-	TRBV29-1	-	CSVGVAGDSNQPQHF	TGCAGCGTTGGGGTGGCAGGAGATAGCAATCAGCCCCAGCATTTT
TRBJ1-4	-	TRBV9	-	CASSVAGTNEKLFF	TGTGCCAGCAGCGTCGCGGGCACTAATGAAAAACTGTTTTTT
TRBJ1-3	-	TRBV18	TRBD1	CASSQQGALDAGNTIYF	TGTGCCAGCTCACAACAGGGGGCGCTTGACGCTGGAAACACCATATATTTT
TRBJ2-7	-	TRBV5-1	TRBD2	CASSTGTSGRGYEQYF	TGCGCCAGCAGCACGGGGACTAGCGGGAGGGGCTACGAGCAGTACTTC
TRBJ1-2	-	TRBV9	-	CASSVSMGGRKDGYTF	TGTGCCAGCAGCGTCTCGATGGGTGGGCGGAAGGATGGCTACACCTTC
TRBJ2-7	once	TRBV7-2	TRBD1	CASSRDRAFFYEQYF	TGTGCCAGCAGTCGGGACAGGGCTTTCTTTTACGAGCAGTACTTC
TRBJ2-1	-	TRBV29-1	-	CSVASRGEGEQFF	TGCAGCGTTGCCTCTAGGGGGGAGGGTGAGCAGTTCTTC
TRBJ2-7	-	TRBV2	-	CASSGQGRTYEQYF	TGTGCCAGCAGTGGCCAGGGTCGAACCTACGAGCAGTACTTC
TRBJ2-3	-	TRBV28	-	CASNVQTVGADTQYF	TGTGCCAGCAACGTCCAGACCGTAGGAGCAGATACGCAGTATTTT
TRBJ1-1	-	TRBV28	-	CASREDLREAFF	TGTGCCAGCAGGGAGGACCTCCGTGAAGCTTTCTTT
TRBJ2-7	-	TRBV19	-	CASSMDGNYEQYF	TGTGCCAGTAGTATGGACGGGAACTACGAGCAGTACTTC
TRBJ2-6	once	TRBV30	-	CAWSVIRAGANVLTF	TGTGCCTGGAGTGTAATCAGGGCTGGGGCCAACGTCCTGACTTTC
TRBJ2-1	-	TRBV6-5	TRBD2	CASSKTSGPYNEQFF	TGTGCCAGCAGTAAGACTAGCGGCCCCTACAATGAGCAGTTCTTC
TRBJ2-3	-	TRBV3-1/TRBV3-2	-	CASSQDSGKRRDTQYF	TGTGCCAGCAGCCAAGATTCAGGGAAACGTCGAGATACGCAGTATTTT
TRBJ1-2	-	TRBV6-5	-	CASTSLNSRGGYTF	TGTGCCAGCACTTCTCTTAACAGCAGGGGTGGCTACACCTTC
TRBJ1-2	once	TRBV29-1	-	CSADPRSNYGYTF	TGCAGCGCCGATCCCCGGAGTAACTATGGCTACACCTTC
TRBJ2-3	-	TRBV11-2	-	CASSLRLEADTQYF	TGTGCCAGCAGCTTACGACTAGAGGCAGATACGCAGTATTTT
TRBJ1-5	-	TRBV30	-	CAWSVPGQPQHF	TGTGCCTGGAGTGTACCGGGTCAGCCCCAGCATTTT
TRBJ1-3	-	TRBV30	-	CAWSVRRGSGNTIYF	TGTGCCTGGAGTGTACGTAGGGGCTCTGGAAACACCATATATTTT
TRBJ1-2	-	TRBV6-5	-	CASSYSSAYGYTF	TGTGCCAGCAGTTACTCGTCAGCCTATGGCTACACCTTC
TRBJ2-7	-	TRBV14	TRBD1	CASSRGQGGGEQYF	TGTGCCAGCAGCCGAGGACAGGGGGGTGGCGAGCAGTACTTC
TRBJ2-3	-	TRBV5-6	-	CASSLGEADTQYF	TGTGCCAGCAGCTTGGGGGAGGCAGATACGCAGTATTTT
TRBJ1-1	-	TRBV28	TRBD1	CASSQNPRDSLVMNTEAFF	TGTGCCAGCAGCCAAAACCCTAGGGACAGCCTGGTTATGAACACTGAAGCTTTCTTT
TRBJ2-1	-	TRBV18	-	CASSPARASSYNEQFF	TGTGCCAGCTCACCAGCTAGGGCTAGCTCCTACAATGAGCAGTTCTTC
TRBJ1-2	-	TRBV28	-	CASGFGRGYTF	TGTGCCAGCGGATTTGGGCGGGGCTACACCTTC
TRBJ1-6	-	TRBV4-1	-	CASSQEAGRDSPLHF	TGCGCCAGCAGCCAAGAAGCGGGGAGGGATTCACCCCTCCACTTT
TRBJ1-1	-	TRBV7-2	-	CASSFPNTRPGEAFF	TGTGCCAGCAGCTTCCCCAATACACGACCCGGGGAAGCTTTCTTT
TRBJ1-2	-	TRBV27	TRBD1	CASSLFGTGNYGYTF	TGTGCCAGCAGTTTATTTGGGACAGGGAACTATGGCTACACCTTC
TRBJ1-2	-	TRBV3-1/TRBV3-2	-	CASSQEASVYGYTF	TGTGCCAGCAGCCAAGAGGCGTCGGTCTATGGCTACACCTTC
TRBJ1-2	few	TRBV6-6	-	CASSLDSLYGYTF	TGTGCCAGCAGTCTGGACAGCCTCTATGGCTACACCTTC
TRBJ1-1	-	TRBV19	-	CASSIIGKSGGEAFF	TGTGCCAGTAGTATTATTGGGAAATCCGGGGGTGAAGCTTTCTTT
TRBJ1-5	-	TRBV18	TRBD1	CASSPGQGSNQPQHF	TGTGCCAGCTCACCGGGACAGGGAAGCAATCAGCCCCAGCATTTT
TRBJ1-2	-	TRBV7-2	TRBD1	CASSLAPGTGVSRGYTF	TGTGCCAGCAGCTTAGCGCCGGGAACAGGGGTATCAAGGGGCTACACCTTC
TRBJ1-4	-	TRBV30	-	CAWDNGGREKLFF	TGTGCCTGGGACAACGGGGGAAGGGAAAAACTGTTTTTT
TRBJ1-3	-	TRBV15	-	CATSREVRSGNTIYF	TGTGCCACCAGCAGAGAGGTCAGATCTGGAAACACCATATATTTT
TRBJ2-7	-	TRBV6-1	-	CASSGGLSAGPFQERYEQYF	TGTGCCAGCAGTGGTGGCTTGTCGGCGGGGCCTTTCCAGGAGCGCTACGAGCAGTACTTC
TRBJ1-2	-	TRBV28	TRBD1	CASSWDRGYGYTF	TGTGCCAGCAGTTGGGACAGGGGTTATGGCTACACCTTC
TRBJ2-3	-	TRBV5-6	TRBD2	CASSLNLAGGPNTDTQYF	TGTGCCAGCAGCTTGAATCTAGCGGGAGGGCCGAACACAGATACGCAGTATTTT
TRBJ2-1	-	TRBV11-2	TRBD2	CASSLGLAGGPYNEQFF	TGTGCCAGCAGCTTAGGACTAGCGGGAGGGCCCTACAATGAGCAGTTCTTC
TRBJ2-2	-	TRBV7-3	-	CASSPRFGTGELFF	TGTGCCAGCAGCCCCCGATTTGGGACCGGGGAGCTGTTTTTT
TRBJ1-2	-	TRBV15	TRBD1	CATSSSGTESYGYTF	TGTGCCACCAGCAGCTCCGGGACAGAGTCCTATGGCTACACCTTC
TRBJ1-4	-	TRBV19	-	CASAGSLNEKLFF	TGTGCCAGTGCCGGGTCCCTAAATGAAAAACTGTTTTTT